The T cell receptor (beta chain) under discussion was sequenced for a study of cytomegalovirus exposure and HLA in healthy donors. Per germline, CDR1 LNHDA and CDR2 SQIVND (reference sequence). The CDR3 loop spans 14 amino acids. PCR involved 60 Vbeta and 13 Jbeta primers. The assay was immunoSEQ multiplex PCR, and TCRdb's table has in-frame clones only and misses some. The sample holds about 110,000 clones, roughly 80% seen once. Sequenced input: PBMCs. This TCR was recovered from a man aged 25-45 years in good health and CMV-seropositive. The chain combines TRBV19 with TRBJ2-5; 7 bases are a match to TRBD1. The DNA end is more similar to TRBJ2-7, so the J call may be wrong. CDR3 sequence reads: CASRRTGLTYEQYF. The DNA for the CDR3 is TGTGCCAGTCGTCGGACAGGCCTGACCTACGAGCAGTACTTC.